What follows are 30 T cell receptor beta chains derived from one specimen sequenced in a study of glioma-infiltrating T cells after dendritic cell vaccination. Profiling relied on immunoSEQ multiplex PCR, and the TCRdb table lists in-frame clones only, not all of them. The data show 93,000 or so clones, 79% seen once. Source: blood, taken before dendritic cell vaccination. The receptors stem from a human donor with glioblastoma.

The chain carries TRBV10-3 and TRBJ2-5, with 9 positions matching TRBD2. The CDR3 is 14 residues long. The V gene's germline CDR1 is ENHRY and CDR2 SYGVKD. V shed 11 bases and J 5 bases; nucleotides not matched to a gene: 12. The CDR3 region is CAVMTSGGSETQYF. For the CDR3, the DNA is TGTGCCGTCATGACTAGCGGTGGGTCGGAGACCCAGTACTTC.

The chain links TRBV5-6 to TRBJ1-2; 7 bases agree with TRBD1. The CDR3 loop spans 12 amino acids. CDR1 is SGHDT and CDR2 is YYEEEE in the germline V gene. The V segment lost 3 bases and the J segment 4 bases; nucleotides outside the gene matches: 0. The CDR3 sequence: CASSWTGYGYTF. The CDR3 DNA reads as TGTGCCAGCAGCTGGACAGGCTATGGCTACACCTTC. Variable domain in full (rest from reference TRBV5-6 and TRBJ1-2): DAGVTQSPTHLIKTRGQQVTLRCSPKSGHDTVSWYQQALGQGPQFIFQYYEEEERQRGNFPDRFSGHQFPNYSSELNVNALLLGDSALYLCASSWTGYGYTFGSGTRLTVV.

This chain joins TRBV18 and TRBJ2-3, with TRBD1 matching 7 bases. This CDR3 has 15 residues. J was trimmed by 3 bases and V by 3 bases; bases with no gene match: 6. CDR1 and CDR2 from the germline V gene are KGHSH and LQKENI. In DNA form, the CDR3 reads TGTGCCAGCTCACCCCCGGGCAGGGGGACAGATACGCAGTATTTT. This codes for CASSPPGRGTDTQYF.

V and J are TRBV7-9 and TRBJ2-1; TRBD1 is a possible D gene (5 bases). This CDR3 is 13 amino acids long. V shed 5 bases and J shed 13 bases, with 18 bases lying between them. Germline lookup yields CDR1 SEHNR and CDR2 FQNEAQ (reference sequence). CDR3 bases: TGTGCCAGCAGCCCGACAGTACGGAGTGCACAGTTCTTC. Protein: CASSPTVRSAQFF. Using reference TRBV7-9 and TRBJ2-1 for the parts outside the CDR3, the full variable domain is DTGVSQNPRHKITKRGQNVTFRCDPISEHNRLYWYRQTLGQGPEFLTYFQNEAQLEKSRLLSDRFSAERPKGSFSTLEIQRTEQGDSAMYLCASSPTVRSAQFFGPGTRLTVL.

The CDR3 nucleotides read TGTGCCTGGAGTGAGGGCAGCGGGGCGTGGCAGTTCTTC. Translation: CAWSEGSGAWQFF. The genes are TRBV30 and TRBJ2-1, with TRBD2 matching over 7 bases. Unmatched junction bases numbered 9, after V lost 1 base and J lost 12 bases. The length of the CDR3 is 13 residues. Germline CDR1 and CDR2: GTSNPN and SVGIG (reference sequence).

This clone was seen more than once but under ten times. The rearrangement joins TRBV28 to TRBJ1-3, with TRBD1 as a possible D gene (6 bases). Looked up from germline, CDR1 is MDHEN and CDR2 is SYDVKM. The CDR3 totals 15 residues. The ends were cut back, 6 bases at V and 0 bases at J, with 12 bases in the middle. Here the CDR3 reads CASSPTGPSGNTIYF. The CDR3 coding sequence is TGTGCCAGCAGCCCGACAGGACCCTCTGGAAACACCATATATTTT.

This sequence joins TRBV27 and TRBJ2-1; D may be TRBD2 (5 bases). Germline assignment: CDR1 MNHEY and CDR2 SMNVEV (reference sequence). This CDR3 is built from 15 residues. V was pared by 2 bases and J by 6 bases, with 14 bases between. CDR3 bases: TGTGCCAGCAGTTTAATCCGGGGTAAGGGCAATGAGCAGTTCTTC. It translates to CASSLIRGKGNEQFF.

This chain connects TRBV18 to TRBJ1-1; no firm D call. The CDR3 sequence is 11 residues long. Trimming left V 4 bases short and J 7 bases short, with 7 bases between. The V gene's germline CDR1 is KGHSH and CDR2 LQKENI. The DNA of the CDR3 is TGTGCCAGCTCACATACAGATGAAGCTTTCTTT. Its translation is CASSHTDEAFF.

Note on this clone: A read error may produce the germline difference seen at one junction end. The chain is built from TRBV19 and TRBJ2-3; 7 bases fit TRBD2. The length of the CDR3 is 11 residues. Germline V gene sequence: CDR1 LNHDA, CDR2 SQIVND (reference sequence). CDR3 bases: TGTGCCAGTAGCGCGGGGGATACGCGGTATTTT. Amino acids: CASSAGDTRYF.

This clone was observed a handful of times. The gene calls are TRBV7-6 and TRBJ1-3; 11 nucleotides match TRBD1. With 2 bases clipped from V and 2 bases from J, the junction kept 5 bases outside the gene matches. CDR1 SGHVS and CDR2 FNYEAQ come from the germline V gene. The CDR3 has 17 residues. The CDR3 DNA follows: TGTGCCAGCAGCTTAAAAGGGACAGGGGGAACTGGAAACACCATATATTTT. Amino acid sequence: CASSLKGTGGTGNTIYF.

V gene TRBV5-1 combines with J gene TRBJ2-2; no firm D call. The V gene lost 4 bases and the J gene lost 4 bases, with 5 bases spanning the gap. Germline CDR1 is SGHRS and CDR2 is YFSETQ. The CDR3 consists of 12 residues. This chain's CDR3 is CASSPFTGELFF. CDR3 bases: TGCGCCAGCAGCCCATTCACCGGGGAGCTGTTTTTT.

The CDR3 sequence is CASSSLGGQGGEKLFF. DNA of the CDR3: TGTGCCAGCAGTTCATTAGGGGGACAGGGAGGCGAAAAACTGTTTTTT. This chain uses TRBV6-5 with TRBJ1-4; 9 bases align to TRBD1. The V segment lost 4 bases and the J segment 8 bases; nucleotides outside the gene matches: 11. In germline, CDR1 is MNHEY, CDR2 SVGAGI. The CDR3 is 16 amino acids.

J is TRBJ2-1 and V is TRBV6-5, with 9 bases identical to TRBD1. Germline CDR1 and CDR2: MNHEY and SVGAGI. The CDR3 loop spans 15 amino acids. V lost 2 bases to trimming and J lost 9 bases; unmatched junction nucleotides: 8. The CDR3 sequence: CASSYAGTGLSEQFF. In DNA form, the CDR3 reads TGTGCCAGCAGTTACGCCGGGACAGGGCTAAGTGAGCAGTTCTTC.

This clone was detected only a few times. The chain joins TRBV7-9 to TRBJ1-3; 7 positions agree with TRBD1. Trimming at V came to 5 bases and at J to 0 bases, leaving 7 bases not matched to a gene. Looked up from germline, CDR1 is SEHNR and CDR2 is FQNEAQ (reference sequence). This CDR3 region has 16 residues. CDR3 amino acids: CASSVKTGLSGNTIYF. The CDR3 DNA reads as TGTGCCAGCAGCGTTAAGACAGGGCTCTCTGGAAACACCATATATTTT.

The chain links TRBV19 to TRBJ2-7; the D gene is possibly TRBD2 (5 bases). V was trimmed by 3 bases and J by 3 bases, leaving 9 bases between them. The CDR3 extends over 13 amino acids. Germline V CDR1 and CDR2: LNHDA, SQIVND (reference sequence). CDR3 DNA sequence: TGTGCCAGTAGTATCACTAGTCGCTACGAGCAGTACTTC. Protein sequence: CASSITSRYEQYF.

The chain combines TRBV6-5 with TRBJ1-2; D is possibly TRBD1 (5 bases). The germline CDR1 and CDR2 sequences are MNHEY and SVGAGI. The V end was cut by 7 bases, the J end by 8 bases, with 17 bases between. The CDR3 runs 13 residues. CDR3: CASTTAGLVGYTF. Here the CDR3 DNA reads TGTGCCAGCACCACCGCGGGGCTCGTCGGCTACACCTTC.

The V and J genes are TRBV18 and TRBJ2-1; no clear D gene. Germline V gene data show CDR1 as KGHSH and CDR2 as LQKENI. Deletions cut 3 bases from V and 7 bases from J, with 16 bases between. The CDR3 has 15 residues. CDR3 in DNA: TGTGCCAGCTCACCTTTGGGCCCCGGTGTGAATGAGCAGTTCTTC. This encodes CASSPLGPGVNEQFF.

The chain couples TRBV2 to TRBJ1-1, with unresolved D. Trimming removed 6 bases from V and 4 bases from J, with 12 bases in between. Germline lookup yields CDR1 SNHLY and CDR2 FYNNEI. This CDR3 spans 13 amino acids. The CDR3 DNA is TGTGCCAGCAGGATACCGCTGAGCACTGAAGCTTTCTTT. Translating gives CASRIPLSTEAFF.

V usage is TRBV5-1 and J usage is TRBJ2-3; 7 bases are shared with TRBD2. Germline V gives CDR1 SGHRS, CDR2 YFSETQ. V lost 7 bases to trimming and J lost 5 bases; unmatched junction nucleotides: 13. The CDR3 sequence is 15 residues long. DNA for the CDR3: TGCGCCAGCGGGCCGTTTGCTAGCGGCTTAGATACGCAGTATTTT. As protein: CASGPFASGLDTQYF.

This sequence joins TRBV6-5 and TRBJ2-1; maybe TRBD1 (5 bases). Germline lookup yields CDR1 MNHEY and CDR2 SVGAGI. The V end lost 6 bases, the J end lost 4 bases, and 7 bases lay between the germline ends. The length of the CDR3 is 12 residues. The CDR3 sequence: CASRGVYNEQFF. The DNA of the CDR3 is TGTGCCAGCAGAGGGGTATACAATGAGCAGTTCTTC.

This clone was detected only a few times. This CDR3 reads CASSSRDSLEAFF. The CDR3 DNA sequence: TGTGCCAGCAGTAGCCGGGACAGTCTTGAAGCTTTCTTT. The V gene is TRBV21-1, the J gene TRBJ1-1; TRBD1, the table's D call, lacks a check against the DNA. TRBV21-1 corresponds to a pseudogene. CDR3 length: 13 residues.

The chain couples TRBV6-1 to TRBJ1-1; perhaps TRBD1 as D (6 bases). Germline loops: CDR1 MNHNS, CDR2 SASEGT. V lost 7 bases to trimming and J lost 0 bases, with 9 bases between them. CDR3 length equals 13 residues. The CDR3 sequence is CASIDRMNTEAFF. CDR3 DNA sequence: TGTGCCAGCATCGACAGGATGAACACTGAAGCTTTCTTT.

The rearrangement joins TRBV14 to TRBJ2-2, with 7 bases fitting TRBD2. J gave up 7 bases and V 0 bases, and 8 bases lay outside the gene matches. Per the germline V gene, CDR1 is SGHDN and CDR2 is FVKESK. The CDR3 consists of 16 residues. CDR3 nucleotides: TGTGCCAGCAGCCAAGAGCAAGGGAGGGCAAACGGGGAGCTGTTTTTT. This codes for CASSQEQGRANGELFF.

This clone was observed a single time. The chain couples TRBV15 to TRBJ2-1; the match to TRBD2 covers 11 bases. V was clipped by 3 bases and J by 4 bases; unmatched bases: 11. Germline CDR1 and CDR2: LNHNV and YYDKDF (reference sequence). The CDR3 has 18 amino acids. The CDR3 DNA is TGTGCCACCAGCAGCTCTACGCGGACTAGCGGGCCTTACAATGAGCAGTTCTTC. Translated, it gives CATSSSTRTSGPYNEQFF.

This chain uses TRBV27 with TRBJ1-6, with D possibly matching TRBD1 (6 bases). The CDR3 spans 14 residues. V shed 6 bases and J shed 11 bases, with 17 bases lying between them. Germline loops: CDR1 MNHEY, CDR2 SMNVEV (reference sequence). CDR3 sequence reads: CASSLYRAETPLHF. The CDR3 coding sequence is TGTGCCAGCAGCCTATACAGGGCAGAGACACCCCTCCACTTT.

This chain joins TRBV6-5 and TRBJ1-1; 7 bases line up with TRBD1. Germline CDR1 and CDR2: MNHEY and SVGAGI. This CDR3 is 13 amino acids long. J gave up 5 bases and V 2 bases, and 2 bases lay outside the gene matches. The CDR3 DNA follows: TGTGCCAGCAGTTACCCAGGGGGAACTGAAGCTTTCTTT. Its protein is CASSYPGGTEAFF.

This sequence joins TRBV13 and TRBJ1-1; a weak D match, TRBD1 (6 bases). The CDR3 spans 13 residues. Trimming took off 1 base at V and 5 bases at J, with 8 bases between the two ends. Germline V gene data show CDR1 as PRHDT and CDR2 as FYEKMQ (reference sequence). The CDR3 DNA is TGTGCCAGCAGCTTAGCTAGGGGGACTGAAGCTTTCTTT. This translates into CASSLARGTEAFF.

The V and J genes are TRBV2 and TRBJ2-1; 7 positions match TRBD2. Trimming removed 7 bases from V and 9 bases from J; junction bases left unmatched: 6. This CDR3 comprises 12 residues. Germline values: CDR1 SNHLY, CDR2 FYNNEI. CDR3 residues: CASKGLPGEQFF. CDR3 bases: TGTGCCAGCAAGGGACTACCGGGTGAGCAGTTCTTC.

This chain connects TRBV11-2 to TRBJ2-7; tentative D call: TRBD2 (5 bases). The germline V gene encodes CDR1 SGHAT and CDR2 FQNNGV. The CDR3 has 13 residues. The germline V and J ends were trimmed by 4 bases and 5 bases, with 12 bases remaining between them. In DNA, the CDR3 is TGTGCCAGCAGCTCCCGGACGAGGGACGAGCAGTACTTC. Translation gives CASSSRTRDEQYF.

The chain combines TRBV7-9 with TRBJ2-2; D not resolved. V lost 6 bases to trimming and J lost 1 base, with 6 bases between them. Germline CDR1 reads SEHNR; CDR2 reads FQNEAQ (reference sequence). The CDR3 consists of 13 residues. The CDR3 DNA reads as TGTGCCAGCAGGAGAGGGAACACCGGGGAGCTGTTTTTT. It translates to CASRRGNTGELFF.